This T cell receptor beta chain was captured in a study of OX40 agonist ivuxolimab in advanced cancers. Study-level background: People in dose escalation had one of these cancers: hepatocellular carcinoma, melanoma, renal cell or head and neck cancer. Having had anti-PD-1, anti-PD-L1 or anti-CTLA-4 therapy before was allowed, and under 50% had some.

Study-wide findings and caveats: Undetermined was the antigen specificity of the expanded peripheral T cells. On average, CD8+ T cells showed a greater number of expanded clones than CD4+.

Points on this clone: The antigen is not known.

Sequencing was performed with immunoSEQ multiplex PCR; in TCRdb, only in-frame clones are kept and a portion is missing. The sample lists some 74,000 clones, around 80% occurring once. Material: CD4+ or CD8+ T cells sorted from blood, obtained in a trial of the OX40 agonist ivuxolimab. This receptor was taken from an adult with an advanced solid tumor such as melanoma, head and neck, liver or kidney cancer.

CDR3 residues: CASSPTRTDYNEQFF. Written as DNA, the CDR3 is TGCGCCAGCAGCCCTACCCGGACAGATTACAATGAGCAGTTCTTC. The chain carries TRBV4-1 and TRBJ2-1; weak D call: TRBD1 (6 bases). The V gene's germline CDR1 is MGHRA and CDR2 YSYEKL. V lost 4 bases and J lost 4, with 14 bases in between. CDR3 size: 15 residues.